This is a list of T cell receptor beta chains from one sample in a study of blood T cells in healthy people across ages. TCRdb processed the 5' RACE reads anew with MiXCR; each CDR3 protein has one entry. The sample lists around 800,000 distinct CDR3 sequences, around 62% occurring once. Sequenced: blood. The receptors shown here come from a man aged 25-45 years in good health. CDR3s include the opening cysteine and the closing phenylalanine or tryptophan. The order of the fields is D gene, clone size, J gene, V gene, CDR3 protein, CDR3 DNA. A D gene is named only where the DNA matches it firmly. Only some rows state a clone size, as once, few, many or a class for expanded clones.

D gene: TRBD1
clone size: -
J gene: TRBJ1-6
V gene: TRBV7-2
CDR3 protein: CASSFSTGGSYNSPLHF
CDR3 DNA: TGTGCCAGCAGTTTCTCGACAGGGGGCTCCTATAATTCACCCCTCCACTTT

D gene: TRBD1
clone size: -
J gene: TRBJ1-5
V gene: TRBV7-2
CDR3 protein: CASSYETGGNQPQHF
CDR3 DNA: TGTGCCAGCAGCTACGAGACAGGGGGAAATCAGCCCCAGCATTTT

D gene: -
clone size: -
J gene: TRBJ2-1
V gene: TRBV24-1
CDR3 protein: CATSDWAGTVDEQFF
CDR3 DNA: TGTGCCACCAGTGATTGGGCAGGAACAGTTGATGAGCAGTTCTTC

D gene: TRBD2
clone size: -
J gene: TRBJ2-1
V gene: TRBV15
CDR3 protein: CATSSPARDYNEQFF
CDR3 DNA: TGTGCCACCAGCAGTCCCGCCCGGGACTATAATGAGCAGTTCTTC

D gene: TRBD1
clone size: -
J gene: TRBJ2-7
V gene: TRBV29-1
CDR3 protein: CGVPSTGRIYEQYF
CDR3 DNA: TGCGGCGTTCCTTCGACAGGGCGAATTTACGAGCAGTACTTC

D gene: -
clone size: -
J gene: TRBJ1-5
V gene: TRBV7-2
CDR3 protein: CASSLGIQVNQPQHF
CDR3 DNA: TGTGCCAGCAGCTTAGGTATTCAAGTCAATCAGCCCCAGCATTTT

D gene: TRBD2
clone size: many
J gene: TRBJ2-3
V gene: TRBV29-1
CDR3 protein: CSADGLAGEDTQYF
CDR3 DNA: TGCAGCGCTGACGGACTAGCGGGGGAAGATACGCAGTATTTT

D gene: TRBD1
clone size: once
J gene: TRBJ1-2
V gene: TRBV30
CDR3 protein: CAWSGTANLYGYTF
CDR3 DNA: TGTGCCTGGTCCGGGACAGCGAACCTCTATGGCTACACCTTC

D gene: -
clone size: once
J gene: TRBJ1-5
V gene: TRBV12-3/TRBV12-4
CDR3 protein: CASSLGHQPQHF
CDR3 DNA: TGTGCCAGCAGTTTGGGTCATCAGCCCCAGCATTTT

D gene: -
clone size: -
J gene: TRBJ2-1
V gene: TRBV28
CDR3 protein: CASRPLGPSEQFF
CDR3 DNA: TGTGCCAGCAGACCTCTGGGCCCTAGTGAGCAGTTCTTC

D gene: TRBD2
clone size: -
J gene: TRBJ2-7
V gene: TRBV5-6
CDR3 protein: CASRRTGTRNYEQYF
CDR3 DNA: TGTGCCAGCAGACGGACCGGGACTAGAAACTACGAGCAGTACTTC

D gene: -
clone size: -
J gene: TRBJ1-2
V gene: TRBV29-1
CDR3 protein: CSVEGQDHGYTF
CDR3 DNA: TGCAGCGTTGAAGGGCAGGACCATGGCTACACCTTC

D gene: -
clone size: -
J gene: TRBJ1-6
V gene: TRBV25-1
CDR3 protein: CASSEEDRYNSPLHF
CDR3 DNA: TGTGCCAGCAGTGAGGAAGACAGATATAATTCACCCCTCCACTTT

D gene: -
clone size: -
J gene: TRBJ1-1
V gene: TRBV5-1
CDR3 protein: CASRYRAPTHDNTEAFF
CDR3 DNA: TGCGCCAGCAGATATCGCGCCCCTACTCACGATAACACTGAAGCTTTCTTT

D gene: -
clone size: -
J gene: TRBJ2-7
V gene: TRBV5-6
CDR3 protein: CASSVEVSYEQYF
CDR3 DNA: TGTGCCAGCAGCGTGGAGGTCTCCTACGAGCAGTACTTC

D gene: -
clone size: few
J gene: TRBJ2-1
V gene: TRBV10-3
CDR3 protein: CAISPWDNEQFF
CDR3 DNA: TGTGCCATCAGCCCCTGGGACAATGAGCAGTTCTTC

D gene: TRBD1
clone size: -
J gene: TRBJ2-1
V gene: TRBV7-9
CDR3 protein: CASSPGDRTYNEQFF
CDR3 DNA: TGTGCCAGCAGCCCCGGGGACAGAACCTACAATGAGCAGTTCTTC

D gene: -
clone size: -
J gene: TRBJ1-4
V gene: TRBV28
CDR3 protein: CASNPGVTNEKLFF
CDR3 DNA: TGTGCCAGCAACCCAGGGGTGACTAATGAAAAACTGTTTTTT

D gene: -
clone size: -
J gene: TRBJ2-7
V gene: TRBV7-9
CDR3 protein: CASSFMAGRTPYEQYF
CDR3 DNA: TGTGCCAGCAGCTTTATGGCAGGGAGGACCCCTTACGAGCAGTACTTC

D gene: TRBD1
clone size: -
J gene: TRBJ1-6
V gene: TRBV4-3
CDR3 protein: CASSQDGGGRSPLHF
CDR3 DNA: TGCGCCAGCAGCCAAGATGGAGGGGGCAGGTCACCCCTCCACTTT

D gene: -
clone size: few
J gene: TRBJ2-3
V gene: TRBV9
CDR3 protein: CASGGGTQYF
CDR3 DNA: TGTGCCAGCGGGGGTGGCACGCAGTATTTT

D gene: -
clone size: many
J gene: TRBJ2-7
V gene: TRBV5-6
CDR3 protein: CASSLRRYEQYF
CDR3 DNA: TGTGCCAGCAGCTTACGACGCTACGAGCAGTACTTC

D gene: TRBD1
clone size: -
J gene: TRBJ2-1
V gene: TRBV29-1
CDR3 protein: CSGGQGARREQFF
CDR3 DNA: TGCAGCGGTGGACAGGGGGCGCGAAGGGAGCAGTTCTTC

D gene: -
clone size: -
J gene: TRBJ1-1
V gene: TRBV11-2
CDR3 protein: CASRLQNTKAFF
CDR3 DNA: TGTGCCAGCAGATTACAGAACACTAAAGCTTTCTTT

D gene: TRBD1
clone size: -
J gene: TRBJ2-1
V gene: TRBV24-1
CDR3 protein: CATSGWTGTGTNNEQFF
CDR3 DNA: TGTGCCACCAGTGGTTGGACCGGGACAGGGACAAACAATGAGCAGTTCTTC

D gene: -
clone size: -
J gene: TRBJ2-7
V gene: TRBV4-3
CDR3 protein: CASSQEYVVFAEQYF
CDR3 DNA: TGCGCCAGCAGCCAAGAATATGTGGTCTTCGCCGAGCAGTACTTC

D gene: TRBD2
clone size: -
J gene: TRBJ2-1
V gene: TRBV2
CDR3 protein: CASSEQRESNEQFF
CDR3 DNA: TGTGCCAGCAGTGAACAGCGGGAGTCCAATGAGCAGTTCTTC

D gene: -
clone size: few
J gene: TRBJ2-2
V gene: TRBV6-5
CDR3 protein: CASSPDGINTGELFF
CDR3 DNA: TGTGCCAGCAGTCCCGACGGAATTAACACCGGGGAGCTGTTTTTT

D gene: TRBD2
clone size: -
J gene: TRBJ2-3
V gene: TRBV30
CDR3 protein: CAWRIAGTSTDTQYF
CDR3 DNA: TGTGCCTGGAGAATAGCGGGGACAAGCACAGATACGCAGTATTTT

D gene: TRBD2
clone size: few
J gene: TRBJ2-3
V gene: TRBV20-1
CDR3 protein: CSAEAGGKDTQYF
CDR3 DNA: TGCAGTGCTGAAGCGGGGGGGAAAGATACGCAGTATTTT

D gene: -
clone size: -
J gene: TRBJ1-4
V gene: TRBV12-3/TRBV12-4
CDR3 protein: CASSPFRARGEKLFF
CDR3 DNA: TGTGCCAGCAGTCCATTCCGGGCAAGGGGTGAAAAACTGTTTTTT

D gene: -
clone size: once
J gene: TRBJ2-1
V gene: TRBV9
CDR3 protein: CASSHVRGFYNEQFF
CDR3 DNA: TGTGCCAGCAGCCACGTCAGAGGGTTCTACAATGAGCAGTTCTTC

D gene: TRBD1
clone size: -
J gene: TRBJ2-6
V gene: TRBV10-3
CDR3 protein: CAITGDSTGANVLTF
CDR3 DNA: TGTGCCATCACCGGGGACAGCACTGGGGCCAACGTCCTGACTTTC

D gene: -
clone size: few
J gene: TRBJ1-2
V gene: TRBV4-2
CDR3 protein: CASSQDQGSYGYTF
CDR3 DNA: TGTGCCAGCAGCCAAGATCAGGGTAGCTATGGCTACACCTTC

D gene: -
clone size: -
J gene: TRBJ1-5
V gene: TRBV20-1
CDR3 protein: CNAVQGGSNQPQHF
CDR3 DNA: TGCAATGCCGTACAGGGAGGAAGCAATCAGCCCCAGCATTTT

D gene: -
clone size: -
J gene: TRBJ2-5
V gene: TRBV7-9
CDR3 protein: CASRPCQGRETQYF
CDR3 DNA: TGTGCCAGCAGGCCGTGCCAGGGGCGAGAGACCCAGTACTTC

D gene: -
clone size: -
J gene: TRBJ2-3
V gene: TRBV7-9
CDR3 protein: CASSWRKGEEGLTDTQYF
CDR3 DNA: TGTGCCAGCAGTTGGAGGAAGGGGGAGGAGGGATTAACAGATACGCAGTATTTT

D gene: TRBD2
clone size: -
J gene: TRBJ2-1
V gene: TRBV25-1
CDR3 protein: CASRWSGAYNEQFF
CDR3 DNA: TGTGCCAGCAGGTGGAGCGGGGCCTACAATGAGCAGTTCTTC

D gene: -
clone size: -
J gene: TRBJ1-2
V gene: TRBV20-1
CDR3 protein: CSVPLTVYGYTF
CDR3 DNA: TGCAGTGTTCCCTTGACGGTCTATGGCTACACCTTC

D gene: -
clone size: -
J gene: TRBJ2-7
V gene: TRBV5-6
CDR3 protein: CASSIPGQRDEQYF
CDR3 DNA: TGTGCCAGCAGTATTCCGGGACAACGAGACGAGCAGTACTTC

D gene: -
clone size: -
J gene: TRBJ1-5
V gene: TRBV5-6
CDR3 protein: CASSLMAGVSNQPQHF
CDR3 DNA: TGTGCCAGCAGCTTGATGGCCGGGGTTAGCAATCAGCCCCAGCATTTT

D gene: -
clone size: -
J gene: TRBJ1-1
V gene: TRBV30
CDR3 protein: CAWLRVTRTRSTEAFF
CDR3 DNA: TGTGCCTGGCTAAGAGTGACTAGAACACGGAGCACTGAAGCTTTCTTT

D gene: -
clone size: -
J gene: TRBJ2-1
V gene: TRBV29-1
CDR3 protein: CSMRGASWDNEQFF
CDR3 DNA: TGCAGCATGCGAGGGGCCAGTTGGGACAATGAGCAGTTCTTC

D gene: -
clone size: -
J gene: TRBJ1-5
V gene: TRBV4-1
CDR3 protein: CASSQEGINSNQPQHF
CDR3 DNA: TGCGCCAGCAGCCAAGAAGGAATAAATAGCAATCAGCCCCAGCATTTT

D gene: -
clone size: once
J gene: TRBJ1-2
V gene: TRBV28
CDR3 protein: CASSLPRGQAAYGYTF
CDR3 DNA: TGTGCCAGCAGTTTACCGCGGGGACAAGCAGCCTATGGCTACACCTTC

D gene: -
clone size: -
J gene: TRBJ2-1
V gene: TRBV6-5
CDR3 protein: CASSYGPRSVNEQFF
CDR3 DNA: TGTGCCAGCAGTTACGGCCCCCGAAGCGTCAATGAGCAGTTCTTC

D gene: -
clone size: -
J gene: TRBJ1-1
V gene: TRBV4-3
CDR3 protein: CASSQETGWSTEAFF
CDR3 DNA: TGCGCCAGCAGCCAAGAAACAGGGTGGAGCACTGAAGCTTTCTTT

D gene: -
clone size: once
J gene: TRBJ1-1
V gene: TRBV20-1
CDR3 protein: CSARRDANTEAFF
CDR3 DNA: TGCAGTGCTAGAAGAGATGCGAACACTGAAGCTTTCTTT

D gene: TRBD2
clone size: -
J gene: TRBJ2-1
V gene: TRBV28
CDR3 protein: CASSPVQRGGFYNEQFF
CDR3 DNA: TGTGCCAGCAGTCCAGTCCAGCGGGGGGGCTTCTACAATGAGCAGTTCTTC

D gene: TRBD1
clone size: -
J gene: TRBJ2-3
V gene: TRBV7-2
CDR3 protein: CASQGQGAKTDTQYF
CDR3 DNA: TGTGCCAGCCAGGGACAGGGGGCGAAGACAGATACGCAGTATTTT

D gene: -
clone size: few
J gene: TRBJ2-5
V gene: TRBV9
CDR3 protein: CASSLTMGTQYF
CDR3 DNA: TGTGCCAGCAGCCTCACGATGGGGACCCAGTACTTC

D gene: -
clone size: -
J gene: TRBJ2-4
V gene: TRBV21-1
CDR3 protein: CASSLHRVAKNIQYF
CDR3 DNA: TGTGCCAGCAGCCTCCACAGGGTAGCCAAAAACATTCAGTACTTC